The 27 T cell receptor beta chains below come from one sample, sequenced in a study of CD4 T cells in relation to SARS-CoV-2 and coronaviruses (dated by TCRdb to the early 2020s). CD4+ T cells from unexposed donors were collected before the COVID-19 pandemic (2011-2018). The library relied on the immunoSEQ multiplex PCR assay. TCRdb re-hosts the immuneACCESS table, in-frame sequences only. Its copies lack some clones; in the studies checked, an unresolved V gene accounts for under half of them, and the cause for the rest is not known. The sample includes 60,000 or so clones, with approximately 94% observed a single time. Approximately 0.14% of the sample lies in the top ten. Sample: naive CD4+ T cells from PBMCs. This specimen's cell subset or site label, per the study, means: naive CD4+ T cells isolated by negative enrichment. These receptors originate from a human donor in good health.

The chain combines TRBV20-1 with TRBJ2-3; TRBD2 aligns across 10 bases. The CDR3 length is 15 residues. Trimming took 3 bases from V and 1 from J; bases not matched to a gene: 4. Per the germline V gene, CDR1 is DFQATT and CDR2 is SNEGSKA (reference sequence). The CDR3 is CSASASGGRTDTQYF. CDR3 nucleotide sequence: TGCAGTGCTAGTGCTAGCGGGGGACGCACAGATACGCAGTATTTT.

The gene calls are TRBV28 and TRBJ1-5; D possibly corresponds to TRBD1 (5 bases). This CDR3 has 16 amino acids. CDR1 is MDHEN and CDR2 is SYDVKM in the germline V gene. V was shortened by 0 bases and J by 0 bases, with 9 bases between the two germline ends. CDR3 sequence (DNA): TGTGCCAGCAGTTTATGGGGGCGGAGTAGCAATCAGCCCCAGCATTTT. Translating gives CASSLWGRSSNQPQHF.

The J gene is TRBJ2-1, the V gene TRBV6-1; 7 bases match TRBD2. The CDR3 is 15 amino acids. The germline V gene has CDR1 MNHNS and CDR2 SASEGT. V was pared by 2 bases and J by 6 bases, with 7 bases of the junction left unmatched. The CDR3, as DNA: TGTGCCAGCAGTGAACCGGGGCTAGCGGCCAATGAGCAGTTCTTC. Its protein product is CASSEPGLAANEQFF.

This chain joins TRBV7-2 and TRBJ2-1; D not certain. The germline CDR1 and CDR2 sequences are SGHTA and FQGNSA. V dropped 5 bases and J dropped 5 bases, with 22 bases sitting between them. The CDR3 covers 17 residues. This CDR3 reads CASSPQTGSRVHNEQFF. The CDR3 coding sequence is TGTGCCAGCAGCCCCCAGACTGGCAGCCGGGTCCACAATGAGCAGTTCTTC. The variable domain in full, with the rest retrieved from reference TRBV7-2 and TRBJ2-1, is GAGVSQSPSNKVTEKGKDVELRCDPISGHTALYWYRQSLGQGLEFLIYFQGNSAPDKSGLPSDRFSAERTGGSVSTLTIQRTQQEDSAVYLCASSPQTGSRVHNEQFFGPGTRLTVL.

The rearrangement joins TRBV19 to TRBJ1-4; a weak D match, TRBD1 (6 bases). The V gene's germline CDR1 is LNHDA and CDR2 SQIVND (reference sequence). Trimming removed 5 bases from V and 7 bases from J, with 11 bases in between. This CDR3 comprises 13 residues. CDR3 bases: TGTGCCAGTAGTGACAGGAGGGGTGAAAAACTGTTTTTT. Translating it yields CASSDRRGEKLFF.

J is TRBJ2-7 and V is TRBV28; TRBD2 aligns across 8 bases. CDR3 length: 15 amino acids. V trimming: 5 bases; J trimming: 2 bases; junction bases outside the gene matches: 8. Per the germline V gene, CDR1 is MDHEN and CDR2 is SYDVKM. The CDR3 is CASSPGGVSTYEQYF. The CDR3 DNA sequence: TGTGCCAGCAGTCCCGGGGGGGTTTCCACCTACGAGCAGTACTTC.

This chain uses TRBV10-3 with TRBJ1-1; D is possibly TRBD1 (5 bases). The length of the CDR3 is 13 residues. Deletions cut 4 bases from V and 3 bases from J, with 9 bases between. Per the germline V gene, CDR1 is ENHRY and CDR2 is SYGVKD. The CDR3 DNA reads TGTGCCATCAGTGCCCCGGGGGACACTGAAGCTTTCTTT. Its protein product is CAISAPGDTEAFF.

The chain couples TRBV6-5 to TRBJ1-4; 8 positions match TRBD1. The CDR3 extends over 14 amino acids. With 6 bases clipped from V and 7 bases from J, the junction kept 7 bases outside the gene matches. In germline, CDR1 is MNHEY, CDR2 SVGAGI. As DNA, the CDR3 is TGTGCCAGCAGCCACGACAGGGGTGGTGAAAAACTGTTTTTT. Its translation: CASSHDRGGEKLFF.

This clone came up a few times. The CDR3 DNA is TGTGCCAGCAGCTCCGGGGGACAGGGATTGCGCGAGCAGTACTTC. It translates to CASSSGGQGLREQYF. V and J are TRBV7-2 and TRBJ2-7, with 9 nucleotides matching TRBD1. J was trimmed by 6 bases and V by 4 bases; bases with no gene match: 10. CDR3 size: 15 residues. Germline V lookup: CDR1 SGHTA, CDR2 FQGNSA.

V and J are TRBV4-1 and TRBJ1-1; D uncertain. This CDR3 spans 17 amino acids. V lost 0 bases to trimming and J lost 4 bases, with 18 bases between them. Germline-derived CDR1 and CDR2 are MGHRA and YSYEKL. In DNA form, the CDR3 reads TGCGCCAGCAGCCAAGAAAGATCGGCGGGCCGGGGCACTGAAGCTTTCTTT. It is translated as CASSQERSAGRGTEAFF.

V gene TRBV5-4 combines with J gene TRBJ2-7; 8 positions agree with TRBD2. The CDR3 consists of 14 residues. The V gene end was trimmed by 5 bases and the J gene end by 5 bases; junction bases not matched to a gene: 9. Germline loops: CDR1 SGHNT, CDR2 YYREEE (reference sequence). CDR3 sequence reads: CASRASSGRDEQYF. The CDR3 DNA is TGTGCCAGCAGGGCTTCTAGCGGGCGGGACGAGCAGTACTTC.

This chain connects TRBV28 to TRBJ2-7; a weak D match, TRBD2 (6 bases). Germline V lookup: CDR1 MDHEN, CDR2 SYDVKM. The CDR3 covers 11 residues. The V end lost 7 bases, the J end lost 4 bases, and 8 bases lay between the germline ends. DNA of the CDR3: TGTGCCAGCAACGGGGGTTACGAGCAGTACTTC. It encodes CASNGGYEQYF.

There are a few counts of this clone. The chain recombines TRBV7-9 with TRBJ1-5; D may be TRBD1 (6 bases). CDR1 SEHNR and CDR2 FQNEAQ come from the germline V gene (reference sequence). This CDR3 has 13 residues. Trimming pared 4 bases from V and 7 bases from J, leaving 11 bases between. In DNA, the CDR3 is TGTGCCAGCAGCTCACAGGGTCAGCAGCCCCAGCATTTT. Translation: CASSSQGQQPQHF.

CDR3 residues: CASSLDRLGTEAFF. CDR3 nucleotides: TGTGCCAGCAGTTTGGACAGGTTAGGCACTGAAGCTTTCTTT. The rearrangement links TRBV28 to TRBJ1-1; 7 positions match TRBD1. Germline CDR1 reads MDHEN; CDR2 reads SYDVKM. This CDR3 region has 14 residues. V shed 3 bases and J 4 bases; nucleotides not matched to a gene: 5.

The genes are TRBV7-3 and TRBJ2-1; D ambiguous. This CDR3 is built from 14 residues. Germline V gene data show CDR1 as SGHTA and CDR2 as FQGTGA. V dropped 5 bases and J dropped 5 bases, with 13 bases sitting between them. The DNA of the CDR3 is TGTGCCAGCAGCCCTACGATCAGTAACAATGAGCAGTTCTTC. Its translation is CASSPTISNNEQFF.

The chain links TRBV30 to TRBJ2-3, with unresolved D. Germline V gene data show CDR1 as GTSNPN and CDR2 as SVGIG (reference sequence). This CDR3 has 12 residues. Trimming took 0 bases from V and 11 from J, leaving 12 bases between them. The CDR3 nucleotides read TGTGCCTGGAGTGTTACCCTGCAAGAGCAGTATTTT. Translating gives CAWSVTLQEQYF.

J is TRBJ1-4 and V is TRBV28; D gene uncertain. The CDR3 loop spans 18 amino acids. Trimming pared 6 bases from V and 8 bases from J, leaving 28 bases between. Germline-derived CDR1 and CDR2 are MDHEN and SYDVKM. The CDR3 sequence is CASSHTGLKRAFGEKLFF. For the CDR3, the DNA is TGTGCCAGCAGCCACACCGGTCTGAAGCGGGCGTTTGGAGAAAAACTGTTTTTT. Filled out from reference TRBV28 and TRBJ1-4, the complete variable domain reads DVKVTQSSRYLVKRTGEKVFLECVQDMDHENMFWYRQDPGLGLRLIYFSYDVKMKEKGDIPEGYSVSREKKERFSLILESASTNQTSMYLCASSHTGLKRAFGEKLFFGSGTQLSVL.

V and J are TRBV9 and TRBJ2-1; 7 bases line up with TRBD1. V was clipped by 4 bases and J by 9 bases; unmatched bases: 7. Germline values: CDR1 SGDLS, CDR2 YYNGEE. The CDR3 extends over 13 amino acids. The CDR3 region has the DNA TGTGCCAGCAGCCCCCGGACAGGCCGTGAGCAGTTCTTC. Residues: CASSPRTGREQFF.

The rearrangement uses TRBV15 and TRBJ1-6; D possibly corresponds to TRBD1 (5 bases). Germline CDR1 and CDR2: LNHNV and YYDKDF (reference sequence). V lost 4 bases to trimming and J lost 7 bases, with 11 bases between them. The CDR3 contains 14 residues. The CDR3 sequence: CATSTGRTNSPLHF. CDR3 sequence (DNA): TGTGCCACCAGCACGGGACGGACCAATTCACCCCTCCACTTT.

For the CDR3, the DNA is TGTGCCAGCAGTGACAGGCTCTATTCACCCCTCCACTTT. This encodes CASSDRLYSPLHF. The chain combines TRBV25-1 with TRBJ1-6; D gene uncertain. The CDR3 is made up of 13 amino acids. The ends were cut back, 3 bases at V and 8 bases at J, with 8 bases in the middle. Germline assignment: CDR1 MGHDK and CDR2 SYGVNS.

The chain combines TRBV28 with TRBJ2-3; 9 bases agree with TRBD2. J gave up 2 bases and V 8 bases, and 11 bases lay outside the gene matches. The CDR3 runs to 16 residues. CDR1 is MDHEN, CDR2 SYDVKM, per germline. CDR3 nucleotide sequence: TGTGCCAGCTACGTGGCGGGAGGGCCATACACAGATACGCAGTATTTT. As protein: CASYVAGGPYTDTQYF.

The V gene is TRBV28, the J gene TRBJ1-1; D ambiguous. Germline V CDR1 and CDR2: MDHEN, SYDVKM. The ends were cut back, 3 bases at V and 13 bases at J, with 15 bases in the middle. CDR3 size: 12 residues. This CDR3 reads CASSLSPVSGFF. CDR3 coding DNA: TGTGCCAGCAGTTTGAGTCCAGTTTCGGGTTTCTTT.

The rearrangement joins TRBV5-8 to TRBJ1-4; D might be TRBD1 (6 bases). The length of the CDR3 is 14 residues. Between the trimmed V and J ends, which lost 0 bases and 4 bases, there was a span of 7 bases. Per the germline V gene, CDR1 is SGHTS and CDR2 is YDEGEE. The CDR3 DNA reads TGTGCCAGCAGCTTGGGACAGGTTAATGAAAAACTGTTTTTT. Protein sequence: CASSLGQVNEKLFF.

This clone occurred once. DNA of the CDR3: TGTGCCTGGGCGCTTTCTTGGACTAGCGGGACCAGGGAGACCCAGTACTTC. This encodes CAWALSWTSGTRETQYF. V and J are TRBV30 and TRBJ2-5; 12 bases agree with TRBD2. With 5 bases clipped from V and 5 bases from J, the junction kept 15 bases outside the gene matches. The germline CDR1 and CDR2 sequences are GTSNPN and SVGIG (reference sequence). CDR3 length: 17 amino acids.

The gene calls are TRBV3-1 (or the pseudogene TRBV3-2) and TRBJ2-7; D gene ambiguous. The CDR3 sequence is 15 residues long. With 4 bases removed from V and 5 bases from J, the gap between germline ends came to 18 bases. Germline V CDR1 and CDR2: LGHDT, YNNKEL (reference sequence). CDR3 protein: CASSPGRAPQNEQYF. The CDR3 DNA is TGTGCCAGCAGCCCGGGCCGGGCCCCGCAGAACGAGCAGTACTTC.

This chain links TRBV11-2 with TRBJ2-2, with 8 bases aligning to TRBD2. Trimming removed 4 bases from V and 1 base from J; junction bases left unmatched: 2. CDR1 and CDR2 from the germline V gene are SGHAT and FQNNGV. The CDR3 has 15 amino acids. CDR3 sequence reads: CASSYAGGNTGELFF. The CDR3 DNA sequence: TGTGCCAGCAGCTATGCGGGAGGGAACACCGGGGAGCTGTTTTTT.

The chain links TRBV5-1 to TRBJ2-1, with TRBD1 identical over 11 bases. V shed 5 bases, J shed 6 bases, and the junction held 4 bases outside the gene matches. CDR1 and CDR2 (germline): SGHRS, YFSETQ. This CDR3 has 14 amino acids. The CDR3 sequence: CASRAGTGGNEQFF. Here the CDR3 DNA reads TGCGCCAGCAGGGCCGGGACAGGGGGCAATGAGCAGTTCTTC.